Below, 18 T cell receptor beta chains from the same sample are listed, as sequenced in a study of blood T cells in healthy people across ages. The second PCR ran roughly 7 to 11 cycles with a sample-barcoded 5' primer and J-beta primers. TCRdb analysed the 5' RACE reads with MiXCR anew, one entry per CDR3 protein. This sample has some 850,000 distinct CDR3 sequences, with around 25% found just once. This sample was shared with a second study, whose subject was T cells of mothers and their children.

Sequenced: blood. The receptors stem from a boy aged 5-17 years in good health.

The V call is TRBV12-3 or TRBV12-4, the J call TRBJ1-4; D call uncertain. The V and J ends lost 6 bases and 8 bases respectively, with 13 bases between them. There are 13 residues in the CDR3. CDR3 in DNA: TGTGCCAGCAGCTTCGTTAGCGTGGAAAAACTGTTTTTT. Its protein product is CASSFVSVEKLFF.

The V gene is TRBV7-2, the J gene TRBJ2-7; D ambiguous. This CDR3 region has 15 residues. The V gene lost 0 bases and the J gene lost 0 bases, with 9 bases spanning the gap. CDR1 SGHTA and CDR2 FQGNSA come from the germline V gene. DNA of the CDR3: TGTGCCAGCAGCTTAGCGTTGGTCAGCTCCTACGAGCAGTACTTC. This translates into CASSLALVSSYEQYF.

The gene calls are TRBV4-1 and TRBJ2-5; D ambiguous. Germline V lookup: CDR1 MGHRA, CDR2 YSYEKL. CDR3 size: 14 residues. Trimming took off 2 bases at V and 4 bases at J, with 11 bases between the two ends. CDR3 amino acids: CASSQRAKGETQYF. The CDR3 bases are TGCGCCAGCAGCCAAAGGGCAAAAGGAGAGACCCAGTACTTC.

This clonotype was observed a few times. The rearrangement uses TRBV5-1 and TRBJ2-7, with 10 bases that match TRBD1. Germline trimming cut 4 bases from V and 1 base from J; bases unmatched to any gene: 8. The CDR3 has 16 amino acids. In germline, CDR1 is SGHRS, CDR2 YFSETQ. The CDR3 is CASSPWDRGISYEQYF. In DNA form, the CDR3 reads TGCGCCAGCAGCCCATGGGACAGGGGAATTTCCTACGAGCAGTACTTC.

The gene calls are TRBV3-1 and TRBJ2-5; D not certain. Near its end, the DNA agrees better with TRBJ2-7, so the J call may be wrong. Germline CDR1 is LGHDT and CDR2 is YNNKEL (reference sequence). This CDR3 has 14 residues. The chain's CDR3 is CASSQDSTGHEQYF. The CDR3 nucleotides are TGTGCCAGCAGCCAAGATTCCACGGGCCACGAGCAGTACTTC.

To note about this clonotype: With a much larger clone just one base away, this may be a read error. The chain couples TRBV6-1 to TRBJ1-5; possible D gene TRBD1, 5 bases. Germline CDR1 is MNHNS and CDR2 is SASEGT. The V end was cut by 3 bases, the J end by 2 bases, with 5 bases between. The CDR3 totals 13 residues. The CDR3 DNA is TGTGCCAGCAGTGAGACAGGCAATCAGCCCCAGCATTTT. This translates into CASSETGNQPQHF.

This clonotype was counted ten times or more. One end of the junction does not line up with germline, which may come from a read error. The chain uses TRBV5-1 and TRBJ1-2; the D is unclear. The CDR3 has 13 residues. Looked up from germline, CDR1 is SGHRS and CDR2 is YFSETQ. CDR3 region: CASSLEANYGYTF. CDR3 sequence (DNA): TGTGCCAGCAGCTTAGAAGCTAACTATGGCTACACCTTC.

This clonotype turned up a few times. This sequence joins TRBV27 and TRBJ1-1, with a weak D call TRBD1 (6 bases). This CDR3 has 15 residues. From germline, CDR1 is MNHEY and CDR2 SMNVEV (reference sequence). V lost 5 bases to trimming and J lost 3 bases, with 16 bases between them. The CDR3 DNA reads as TGTGCCAGCAGTGCCCCCGGGACAAGGGACACTGAAGCTTTCTTT. As protein: CASSAPGTRDTEAFF.

The chain has TRBV5-1 and TRBJ2-3; 7 positions match TRBD2. There are 15 residues in the CDR3. J lost 4 bases, V lost 0 bases, and 5 bases had no gene match. CDR1 is SGHRS, CDR2 YFSETQ, per germline. This CDR3 reads CASSLVGEGADTQYF. CDR3 DNA sequence: TGCGCCAGCAGCTTGGTGGGGGAGGGAGCAGATACGCAGTATTTT.

This clonotype was counted between two and nine times. This sequence joins TRBV9 and TRBJ2-3; the match to TRBD2 covers 9 bases. Unmatched junction bases numbered 5, after V lost 0 bases and J lost 3 bases. Germline V gives CDR1 SGDLS, CDR2 YYNGEE. CDR3 length: 16 residues. The CDR3 sequence is CASSVVGGGATDTQYF. For the CDR3, the DNA is TGTGCCAGCAGCGTAGTCGGCGGGGGGGCTACAGATACGCAGTATTTT.

This clonotype occurred a few times. The V gene is TRBV7-9, the J gene TRBJ1-1; D possibly corresponds to TRBD1 (6 bases). The germline V and J ends were trimmed by 3 bases and 2 bases, with 10 bases remaining between them. The CDR3 totals 14 residues. The germline V gene encodes CDR1 SEHNR and CDR2 FQNEAQ (reference sequence). The CDR3 here is CASSFEGVNTEAFF. CDR3 in DNA: TGTGCCAGCAGCTTTGAGGGGGTAAACACTGAAGCTTTCTTT. The full variable domain, with the rest looked up from reference TRBV7-9 and TRBJ1-1, is DTGVSQNPRHKITKRGQNVTFRCDPISEHNRLYWYRQTLGQGPEFLTYFQNEAQLEKSRLLSDRFSAERPKGSFSTLEIQRTEQGDSAMYLCASSFEGVNTEAFFGQGTRLTVV.

In DNA, the CDR3 is TGTGCCAGCAGCGACGGGACACACCAATCCAACGGGTCACCCCTCCACTTT. Translated: CASSDGTHQSNGSPLHF. This chain uses TRBV7-9 with TRBJ1-6; D perhaps matches TRBD1 (6 bases). The CDR3 runs 17 residues. CDR1 and CDR2 from the germline V gene are SEHNR and FQNEAQ (reference sequence). Trimming left V 5 bases short and J 10 bases short, with 24 bases between.

The J gene is TRBJ2-1, the V gene TRBV11-2, with D unresolved. The CDR3 totals 13 residues. Trimming left V 0 bases short and J 14 bases short, with 14 bases between. The germline V gene has CDR1 SGHAT and CDR2 FQNNGV. CDR3 bases: TGTGCCAGCAGCTTAGATTTGGGCGGCGTAGAGTTCTTC. This translates into CASSLDLGGVEFF.

This clonotype has only a few counts. The V gene is TRBV28, the J gene TRBJ2-7; no reliable D call. Trimming took 3 bases from V and 3 from J, leaving 3 bases between them. CDR1 is MDHEN and CDR2 is SYDVKM in the germline V gene. The CDR3 is 11 residues long. CDR3 sequence: CASSFVYEQYF. DNA of the CDR3: TGTGCCAGCAGTTTTGTCTACGAGCAGTACTTC.

On this clonotype: Compared with germline, one end of the junction differs, possibly owing to a read error. The chain carries TRBV18 and TRBJ2-7; 9 bases map to TRBD1. This CDR3 is 14 amino acids long. Germline V lookup: CDR1 KGHSH, CDR2 LQKENI. CDR3 bases: TGTGCCAGCTCACGGGACAGGGACTCCGACGAGCAGTACTTC. Translated, it gives CASSRDRDSDEQYF.

This clonotype was seen only a few times. J is TRBJ1-4 and V is TRBV6-5, with D unresolved. The length of the CDR3 is 15 residues. Germline CDR1 and CDR2: MNHEY and SVGAGI. V shed 5 bases and J shed 7 bases, with 17 bases lying between them. CDR3 coding DNA: TGTGCCAGCAGTACTGCGACACCTATTGCTGAAAAACTGTTTTTT. Translated, it gives CASSTATPIAEKLFF.

This clonotype appeared a few times. The chain recombines TRBV5-6 with TRBJ1-1; D is uncertain. V was trimmed by 5 bases and J by 1 base, leaving 12 bases between them. The CDR3 is 14 amino acids. Germline CDR1 is SGHDT and CDR2 is YYEEEE. As DNA, the CDR3 is TGTGCCAGCAGTCAGCCTCGACGGAACACTGAAGCTTTCTTT. This codes for CASSQPRRNTEAFF.

This clonotype was found a few times. The gene calls are TRBV19 and TRBJ1-2, with 7 nucleotides matching TRBD1. Looked up from germline, CDR1 is LNHDA and CDR2 is SQIVND (reference sequence). This CDR3 has 13 residues. V trimming: 8 bases; J trimming: 4 bases; junction bases outside the gene matches: 7. The CDR3 protein is CASWDRSFYGYTF. The CDR3 DNA sequence: TGTGCCAGTTGGGACAGATCTTTCTATGGCTACACCTTC.